The next 25 T cell receptor beta chains were all read from a single sample in a study of T cell responses to AZD1222 COVID-19 vaccine. The assay was immunoSEQ multiplex PCR, and TCRdb's table has in-frame clones only and misses some. The sample gives just over 95,000 clones, roughly 89% of which show up once; 3.7% is in the top ten. The input for sequencing was peripheral blood, taken on day 0 of AZD1222 vaccination. The receptors originated from an adult in good health.

This chain connects TRBV19 to TRBJ1-3, with no clear D. Between the trimmed V and J ends, which lost 10 bases and 8 bases, there was a span of 18 bases. The CDR3 has 13 residues. Germline CDR1 reads LNHDA; CDR2 reads SQIVND (reference sequence). The CDR3 loop reads CATSRGSGYTIYF. Written as DNA, the CDR3 is TGTGCCACCTCGCGGGGATCCGGCTACACCATATATTTT.

This chain connects TRBV4-3 to TRBJ2-6; tentatively, D is TRBD2 (6 bases). CDR1 and CDR2 (germline): LGHNA, YSLEER. The CDR3 is 18 residues long. Trimming cost V 0 bases and J 2 bases, with 14 bases left between them. CDR3 sequence: CASSQDGTSIPGANVLTF. In DNA, the CDR3 is TGCGCCAGCAGCCAAGATGGGACTTCAATTCCTGGGGCCAACGTCCTGACTTTC.

The J gene is TRBJ1-5, the V gene TRBV19, with D tentatively TRBD1 (5 bases). The ends were cut back, 4 bases at V and 6 bases at J, with 10 bases in the middle. In germline, CDR1 is LNHDA, CDR2 SQIVND (reference sequence). This CDR3 spans 13 amino acids. The CDR3 region has the DNA TGTGCCAGTAGTAAGGGGTTAAGTCAGCCCCAGCATTTT. Translation: CASSKGLSQPQHF.

The chain is built from TRBV2 and TRBJ2-5; tentatively, D is TRBD2 (7 bases). Looked up from germline, CDR1 is SNHLY and CDR2 is FYNNEI. The CDR3 contains 16 residues. V lost 8 bases, J lost 1 base, and 20 bases lay in between. This CDR3 reads CASLFGGGGPQETQYF. CDR3 nucleotide sequence: TGTGCCAGCCTCTTCGGGGGCGGGGGTCCCCAAGAGACCCAGTACTTC.

This clone was seen a handful of times. The chain links TRBV4-1 to TRBJ2-3, with 12 bases matching TRBD2. The CDR3 contains 17 residues. Germline CDR1 reads MGHRA; CDR2 reads YSYEKL. V shed 8 bases, J shed 0 bases, and the junction held 9 bases outside the gene matches. CDR3: CASQLAGGSPSTDTQYF. The CDR3 nucleotides are TGCGCCAGCCAACTAGCGGGGGGCTCCCCTAGCACAGATACGCAGTATTTT.

J is TRBJ1-1 and V is TRBV7-2, with D possibly matching TRBD1 (5 bases). Trimming took off 3 bases at V and 1 base at J, with 9 bases between the two ends. Germline V gene data show CDR1 as SGHTA and CDR2 as FQGNSA. The CDR3 consists of 14 residues. The CDR3 region has the DNA TGTGCCAGCAGCTTTGAAGGGGAGAACACTGAAGCTTTCTTT. It encodes CASSFEGENTEAFF.

The genes are TRBV2 and TRBJ1-3; D call uncertain. This CDR3 region has 15 residues. V lost 2 bases, J lost 0 bases, and 8 bases lay in between. Germline V CDR1 and CDR2: SNHLY, FYNNEI. The CDR3 region is CASSEQKSSGNTIYF. The CDR3 DNA is TGTGCCAGCAGTGAACAGAAAAGCTCTGGAAACACCATATATTTT.

The rearrangement uses TRBV3-1 (or the pseudogene TRBV3-2) and TRBJ1-5, with D hard to call. Germline V gives CDR1 LGHDT, CDR2 YNNKEL (reference sequence). V lost 6 bases and J 0 bases, leaving 9 bases between the germline ends. The CDR3 is 14 amino acids. The CDR3 DNA reads as TGTGCCAGCAGGGCCTTGGGTAGCAATCAGCCCCAGCATTTT. Protein: CASRALGSNQPQHF.

This clone was counted only a few times. J is TRBJ1-1 and V is TRBV2, with D maybe TRBD1 (6 bases). V was cut by 5 bases and J by 7 bases, with 17 bases left in between. This CDR3 has 14 residues. Germline V gene sequence: CDR1 SNHLY, CDR2 FYNNEI. The chain's CDR3 is CASSWGGPTVEAFF. The DNA for the CDR3 is TGTGCCAGCAGTTGGGGGGGCCCGACCGTTGAAGCTTTCTTT.

The chain carries TRBV6-4 and TRBJ2-2; no reliable D call. The CDR3 is 16 residues long. V was shortened by 0 bases and J by 2 bases, with 10 bases between the two germline ends. Germline V gene sequence: CDR1 MRHNA, CDR2 SNTAGT. In DNA, the CDR3 is TGTGCCAGCAGTGACTCCGCTCAGACTAACACCGGGGAGCTGTTTTTT. As protein: CASSDSAQTNTGELFF.

V is TRBV29-1 and J is TRBJ2-2; D may be TRBD1 or TRBD2 (6 bases each). CDR1 and CDR2 (germline): SQVTM, ANQGSEA. Trimming took 7 bases from V and 4 from J, leaving 16 bases between them. CDR3 length: 14 amino acids. CDR3 residues: CSAVPQGGTGELFF. For the CDR3, the DNA is TGCAGCGCCGTCCCACAGGGAGGCACCGGGGAGCTGTTTTTT.

This chain connects TRBV27 to TRBJ1-6, with a weak D call TRBD1 (5 bases). V was clipped by 5 bases and J by 13 bases, with 12 bases between them. The CDR3 is 12 residues long. Per the germline V gene, CDR1 is MNHEY and CDR2 is SMNVEV (reference sequence). CDR3 protein: CASSTGATPLHF. The CDR3 DNA is TGTGCCAGCAGTACCGGGGCTACTCCCCTCCACTTT.

The V gene is TRBV6-4, the J gene TRBJ1-2; no definite D call. The germline gives CDR1 MRHNA, CDR2 SNTAGT. V was pared by 3 bases and J by 0 bases, with 17 bases between. This CDR3 region has 17 residues. The CDR3 region has the DNA TGTGCCAGCAGTGAGTCTGCTTCGGGAACAGCTAACTATGGCTACACCTTC. Protein product: CASSESASGTANYGYTF.

The sample holds a few counts of this clone. Lacking the conserved final phenylalanine or tryptophan, this CDR3 likely reflects a read error. It is unclear where the CDR3 begins or ends on the DNA, so no DNA is shown, and the CDR3 is as TCRdb lists it. V and J are TRBV3-1 (or the pseudogene TRBV3-2) and TRBJ2-3; the DNA was not compared with TRBD2, the D call given in the table. Germline loops: CDR1 LGHDT, CDR2 YNNKEL (reference sequence). The CDR3 numbers 9 amino acids, ends counted. The CDR3: CASSQFRRR.

The chain links TRBV7-3 to TRBJ2-3; the D is unclear. Per germline, CDR1 SGHTA and CDR2 FQGTGA. This CDR3 comprises 14 residues. V was pared by 5 bases and J by 2 bases, with 11 bases between. The CDR3 sequence is CASSPGSPTDTQYF. CDR3 nucleotides: TGTGCCAGCAGCCCTGGATCTCCCACAGATACGCAGTATTTT.

This clone was observed a single time. The chain links TRBV5-1 to TRBJ2-7; D gene ambiguous. CDR1 SGHRS and CDR2 YFSETQ come from the germline V gene. There are 13 residues in the CDR3. Trimming removed 0 bases from V and 5 bases from J, with 9 bases in between. The CDR3 is CASSLEGSNEQYF. The CDR3, as DNA: TGCGCCAGCAGCTTGGAAGGGTCAAACGAGCAGTACTTC.

The table lists this clone with a few counts. The genes are TRBV28 and TRBJ1-2, with a tentative D call TRBD1 (5 bases). Trimming took 4 bases from V and 8 from J, leaving 14 bases between them. This CDR3 contains 13 residues. Germline assignment: CDR1 MDHEN and CDR2 SYDVKM. The CDR3 reads CASSWTQRGGYTF. In nucleotides, the CDR3 is TGTGCCAGCAGTTGGACTCAAAGGGGAGGCTACACCTTC.

The V and J genes are TRBV5-4 and TRBJ2-6, with D unresolved. Germline-derived CDR1 and CDR2 are SGHNT and YYREEE (reference sequence). V lost 2 bases and J 0 bases, leaving 6 bases between the germline ends. CDR3 length: 15 amino acids. The CDR3 region has the DNA TGTGCCAGCAGCTTCCGATTCTCTGGGGCCAACGTCCTGACTTTC. Its translation is CASSFRFSGANVLTF.

V gene TRBV7-2 combines with J gene TRBJ1-1; possible D gene TRBD1, 6 bases. This CDR3 comprises 13 residues. Germline assignment: CDR1 SGHTA and CDR2 FQGNSA. With 3 bases removed from V and 4 bases from J, the gap between germline ends came to 9 bases. CDR3 protein: CASSFRGRTEAFF. The DNA of the CDR3 is TGTGCCAGCAGCTTTCGGGGGCGCACTGAAGCTTTCTTT.

This clone occurred a few times. The chain uses TRBV7-9 and TRBJ2-7; 7 bases fit TRBD1. CDR3 size: 16 residues. Germline V gene lookup returns CDR1 SEHNR and CDR2 FQNEAQ (reference sequence). Trimming took 2 bases from V and 0 from J; bases not matched to a gene: 7. CDR3 amino acids: CASSLRTGESSYEQYF. The CDR3 DNA sequence: TGTGCCAGCAGCTTAAGGACAGGTGAAAGCTCCTACGAGCAGTACTTC.

The chain combines TRBV7-9 with TRBJ1-1, with a weak D call TRBD1 (5 bases). The CDR3 totals 13 residues. V lost 5 bases to trimming and J lost 4 bases, with 11 bases between them. The V gene's germline CDR1 is SEHNR and CDR2 FQNEAQ (reference sequence). The CDR3 sequence is CASSPERGTEAFF. In DNA form, the CDR3 reads TGTGCCAGCAGCCCAGAGAGGGGCACTGAAGCTTTCTTT.

This clone was seen just once. The chain recombines TRBV3-1 (or the pseudogene TRBV3-2) with TRBJ2-7, with 10 bases that match TRBD2. Germline assignment: CDR1 LGHDT and CDR2 YNNKEL (reference sequence). J was trimmed by 7 bases and V by 0 bases; bases with no gene match: 18. The CDR3 contains 19 residues. In DNA form, the CDR3 reads TGTGCCAGCAGCCAAGATCGGGAGGTACTAGCGGGGAGCCCCCAGGAGCAGTACTTC. Translation: CASSQDREVLAGSPQEQYF.

This chain uses TRBV11-2 with TRBJ1-1, with D tentatively TRBD1 (5 bases). The CDR3 is 12 amino acids. CDR1 is SGHAT, CDR2 FQNNGV, per germline. Trimming cost V 3 bases and J 6 bases, with 8 bases left between them. CDR3 sequence: CASSFEGAEAFF. CDR3 coding DNA: TGTGCCAGCAGCTTTGAAGGGGCTGAAGCTTTCTTT.

DNA of the CDR3: TGTGCCAGCAGGGCTTTTATGGGGGGGGCAGATACGCAGTATTTT. Translating it yields CASRAFMGGADTQYF. The chain links TRBV27 to TRBJ2-3, with 7 nucleotides matching TRBD2. The CDR3 length is 15 residues. The junction had 10 bases not matched to a gene; V was cut back by 6 bases and J by 4 bases. In germline, CDR1 is MNHEY, CDR2 SMNVEV (reference sequence).

This clone was recorded once. The V call is TRBV9, the J call TRBJ2-1, with 11 bases identical to TRBD2. Germline loops: CDR1 SGDLS, CDR2 YYNGEE. The junction had 7 bases not matched to a gene; V was cut back by 3 bases and J by 2 bases. The CDR3 loop spans 17 amino acids. The CDR3 DNA reads as TGTGCCAGCAGCGACTATACTAGCGGGGGCACCTACAATGAGCAGTTCTTC. The encoded protein is CASSDYTSGGTYNEQFF. Using reference TRBV9 and TRBJ2-1 for the parts outside the CDR3, the full variable domain is DSGVTQTPKHLITATGQRVTLRCSPRSGDLSVYWYQQSLDQGLQFLIQYYNGEERAKGNILERFSAQQFPDLHSELNLSSLELGDSALYFCASSDYTSGGTYNEQFFGPGTRLTVL.